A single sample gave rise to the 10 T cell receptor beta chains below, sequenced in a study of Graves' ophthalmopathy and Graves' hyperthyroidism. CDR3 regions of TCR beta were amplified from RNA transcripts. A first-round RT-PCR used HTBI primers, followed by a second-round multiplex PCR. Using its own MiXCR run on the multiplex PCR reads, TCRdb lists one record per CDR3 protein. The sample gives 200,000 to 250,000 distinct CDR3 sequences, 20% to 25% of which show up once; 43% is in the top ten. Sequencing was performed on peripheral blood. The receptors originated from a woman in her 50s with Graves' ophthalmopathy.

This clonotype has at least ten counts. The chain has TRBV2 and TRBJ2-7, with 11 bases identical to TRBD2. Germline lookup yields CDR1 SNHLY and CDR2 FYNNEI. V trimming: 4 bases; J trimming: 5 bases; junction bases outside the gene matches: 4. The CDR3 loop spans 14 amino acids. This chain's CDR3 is CASSVSGGVHEQYF. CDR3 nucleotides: TGTGCCAGCAGTGTTAGCGGGGGGGTCCACGAGCAGTACTTC.

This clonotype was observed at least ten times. The CDR3 loop is CSVAGRVTNEQYF. In DNA, the CDR3 is TGCAGCGTCGCAGGCAGGGTGACGAACGAGCAGTACTTC. V and J are TRBV29-1 and TRBJ2-7; possible D gene TRBD1, 5 bases. The CDR3 is 13 residues long. V lost 6 bases, J lost 5 bases, and 17 bases lay in between. CDR1 is SQVTM and CDR2 is ANQGSEA in the germline V gene.

CDR3 DNA: TGCGGAGGGACAGACCATAATTCACCCCTCCACTTT. This codes for CGGTDHNSPLHF. The V and J genes are TRBV20-1 and TRBJ1-6; TRBD1 agrees at 7 bases. CDR1 DFQATT and CDR2 SNEGSKA come from the germline V gene (reference sequence). The CDR3 is 12 residues long.

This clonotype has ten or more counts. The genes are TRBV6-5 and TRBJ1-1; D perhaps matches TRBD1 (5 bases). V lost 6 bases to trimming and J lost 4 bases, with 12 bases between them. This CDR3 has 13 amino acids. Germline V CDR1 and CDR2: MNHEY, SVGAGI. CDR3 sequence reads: CASRRQIGTEAFF. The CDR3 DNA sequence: TGTGCCAGCAGACGACAGATCGGCACTGAAGCTTTCTTT.

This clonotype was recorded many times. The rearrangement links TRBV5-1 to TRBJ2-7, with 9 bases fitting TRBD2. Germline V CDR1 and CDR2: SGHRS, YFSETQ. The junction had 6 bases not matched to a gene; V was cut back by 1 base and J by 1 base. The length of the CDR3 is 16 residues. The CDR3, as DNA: TGCGCCAGCAGCTTGACCCCTACTAGCGGGTCCTACGAGCAGTACTTC. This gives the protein CASSLTPTSGSYEQYF.

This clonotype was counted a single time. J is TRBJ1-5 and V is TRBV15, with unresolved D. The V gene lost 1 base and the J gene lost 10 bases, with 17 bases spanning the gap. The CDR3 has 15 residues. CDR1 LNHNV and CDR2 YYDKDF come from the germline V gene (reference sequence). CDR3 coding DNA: TGTGCCACCAGCAGAGCGGGCGGGGAGACCCCACCCCAGCATTTT. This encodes CATSRAGGETPPQHF.

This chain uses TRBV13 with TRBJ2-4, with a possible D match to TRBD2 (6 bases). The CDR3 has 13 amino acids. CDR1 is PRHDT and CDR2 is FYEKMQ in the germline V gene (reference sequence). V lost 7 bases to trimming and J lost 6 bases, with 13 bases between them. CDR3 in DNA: TGTGCCAGCAATTGGAGGGGCGGAAACATTCAGTACTTC. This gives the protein CASNWRGGNIQYF. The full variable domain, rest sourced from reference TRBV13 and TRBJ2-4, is AAGVIQSPRHLIKEKRETATLKCYPIPRHDTVYWYQQGPGQDPQFLISFYEKMQSDKGSIPDRFSAQQFSDYHSELNMSSLELGDSALYFCASNWRGGNIQYFGAGTRLSVL.

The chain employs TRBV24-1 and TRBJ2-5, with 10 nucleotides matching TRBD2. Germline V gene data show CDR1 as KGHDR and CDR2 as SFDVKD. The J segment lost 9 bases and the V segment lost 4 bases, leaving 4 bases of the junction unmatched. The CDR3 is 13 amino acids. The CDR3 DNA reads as TGTGCCACCAGTGAAAGCGGGAGGGAGGCCCAGTACTTC. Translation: CATSESGREAQYF.

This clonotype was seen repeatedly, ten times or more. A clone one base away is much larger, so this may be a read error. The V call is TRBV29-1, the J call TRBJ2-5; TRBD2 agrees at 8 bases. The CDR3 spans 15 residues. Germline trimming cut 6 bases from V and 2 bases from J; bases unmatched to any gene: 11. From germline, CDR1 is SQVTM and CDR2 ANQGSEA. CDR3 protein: CSVATSARRQETQYF. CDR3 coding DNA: TGCAGCGTGGCGACTAGCGCTAGGAGGCAAGAGACCCAGTACTTC.

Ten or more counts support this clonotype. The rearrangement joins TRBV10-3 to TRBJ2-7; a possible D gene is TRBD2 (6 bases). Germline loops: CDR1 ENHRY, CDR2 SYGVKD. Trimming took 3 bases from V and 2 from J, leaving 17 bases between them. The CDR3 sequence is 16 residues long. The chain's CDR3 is CAISDLEGRRTYEQYF. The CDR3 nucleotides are TGTGCCATCAGTGACTTGGAGGGGCGGAGAACCTACGAGCAGTACTTC.